Sequencing of this T cell receptor (beta chain) was carried out in a study of shared clonotypes between healthy human individuals. General observations from the study: Sampling covered nothing but blood. Tissue TCR repertoires likely differ from those found in blood.

Libraries were prepared by immunoSEQ multiplex PCR; TCRdb keeps only in-frame clonotypes and omits some of them. The sample holds about 470,000 clones, roughly three quarters seen once. Trimming left V 2 bases short and J 2 bases short, with 16 bases between. The length of the CDR3 is 17 residues. CDR1 and CDR2 (germline): MDHEN, SYDVKM. Points on this clone: What it binds is not known.

Donors comprised healthy HIV-negative adults lacking recent acute infections or vaccinations. Genomic DNA for unsorted samples was obtained from about 90 million PBMCs. The chain carries TRBV28 and TRBJ2-1; D is perhaps TRBD1 (6 bases). Sequenced material: PBMCs. The receptor's source is a woman between 35 and 50 years old in good health. Some clones in this sample may be carry-over from other donors' samples. Here the CDR3 DNA reads TGTGCCAGCAGTTTAACCCCCCGGCAGGGGCCCTACAATGAGCAGTTCTTC. Translating it yields CASSLTPRQGPYNEQFF.